Listed below are T cell receptor beta chains from one sample, sequenced in a study of cytomegalovirus exposure and HLA in healthy donors. Sequencing was performed with immunoSEQ multiplex PCR; in TCRdb, only in-frame clones are kept and a portion is missing. Recorded here are roughly 110,000 clones; the top ten clones represent about 3.8%. The sample comprised PBMCs. The receptors shown here come from a man aged 30 to 39 in good health and CMV-seronegative. The CDR3 runs from the conserved cysteine through the conserved F or W. Fields, in order: D gene, V gene, J gene, CDR3 protein, CDR3 DNA. A D gene is named only where the DNA matches it firmly.

d_gene: .
v_gene: TRBV9
j_gene: TRBJ1-3
CDR3aa: CASSAWTFTSGNTIYF
CDR3nt: TGTGCCAGCAGCGCATGGACATTCACCTCTGGAAACACCATATATTTT

d_gene: TRBD2
v_gene: TRBV11-2
j_gene: TRBJ2-7
CDR3aa: CASTPGGGYEQYF
CDR3nt: TGTGCCAGCACCCCGGGGGGAGGCTACGAGCAGTACTTC

d_gene: TRBD1
v_gene: TRBV7-3
j_gene: TRBJ2-2
CDR3aa: CASSPQGADTNTGELFF
CDR3nt: TGTGCCAGCAGCCCACAGGGGGCCGATACGAACACCGGGGAGCTGTTTTTT

d_gene: .
v_gene: TRBV4-2
j_gene: TRBJ1-4
CDR3aa: CASSQLRGDATNEKLFF
CDR3nt: TGTGCCAGCAGCCAACTCAGGGGAGACGCAACTAATGAAAAACTGTTTTTT

d_gene: TRBD1
v_gene: TRBV2
j_gene: TRBJ2-5
CDR3aa: CASSPDRDRGRETQYF
CDR3nt: TGTGCCAGCAGCCCGGACCGGGACAGGGGGCGAGAGACCCAGTACTTC

d_gene: TRBD1
v_gene: TRBV9
j_gene: TRBJ1-1
CDR3aa: CASSVAAGGKNTEAFF
CDR3nt: TGTGCCAGCAGCGTAGCGGCAGGGGGTAAGAACACTGAAGCTTTCTTT

d_gene: .
v_gene: TRBV7-9
j_gene: TRBJ2-1
CDR3aa: CASSTEGRGRNEQFF
CDR3nt: TGTGCCAGCAGCACTGAGGGGCGGGGGCGCAATGAGCAGTTCTTC

d_gene: TRBD2
v_gene: TRBV9
j_gene: TRBJ2-3
CDR3aa: CASSQGLASDTQYF
CDR3nt: TGTGCCAGCAGCCAGGGACTAGCATCAGATACGCAGTATTTT

d_gene: .
v_gene: TRBV5-6
j_gene: TRBJ2-3
CDR3aa: CASSLAFTDTQYF
CDR3nt: TGTGCCAGCAGCTTGGCCTTCACAGATACGCAGTATTTT

d_gene: .
v_gene: TRBV7-6
j_gene: TRBJ2-7
CDR3aa: CASSLSSYEQYF
CDR3nt: TGTGCCAGCAGCTTGAGCTCCTACGAGCAGTACTTC

d_gene: .
v_gene: TRBV5-1
j_gene: TRBJ2-7
CDR3aa: CASYGSQGSYEQYF
CDR3nt: TGCGCCAGCTACGGTTCTCAGGGGTCCTACGAGCAGTACTTC

d_gene: .
v_gene: TRBV5-1
j_gene: TRBJ1-6
CDR3aa: CASSSPESDSPLHF
CDR3nt: TGCGCCAGCAGCTCCCCGGAGTCCGATTCACCCCTCCACTTT

d_gene: .
v_gene: TRBV5-6
j_gene: TRBJ1-5
CDR3aa: CASSLGAFRSNQPQHF
CDR3nt: TGTGCCAGCAGCTTGGGGGCTTTCAGAAGCAATCAGCCCCAGCATTTT

d_gene: .
v_gene: TRBV27
j_gene: TRBJ2-7
CDR3aa: CASREQGPGGYEQYF
CDR3nt: TGTGCCAGCAGAGAGCAGGGGCCCGGCGGATACGAGCAGTACTTC

d_gene: .
v_gene: TRBV19
j_gene: TRBJ1-2
CDR3aa: CASSIVGGHYGYTF
CDR3nt: TGTGCCAGTAGTATAGTTGGAGGGCACTATGGCTACACCTTC

d_gene: .
v_gene: TRBV5-1
j_gene: TRBJ1-3
CDR3aa: CASSLGGPGNTIYF
CDR3nt: TGCGCCAGCAGCTTGGGCGGTCCTGGAAACACCATATATTTT

d_gene: TRBD1
v_gene: TRBV28
j_gene: TRBJ1-5
CDR3aa: CASSEQGNGNQPQHF
CDR3nt: TGTGCCAGCAGTGAACAGGGGAACGGCAATCAGCCCCAGCATTTT

d_gene: TRBD1
v_gene: TRBV5-1
j_gene: TRBJ1-2
CDR3aa: CASSGAGGYGYTF
CDR3nt: TGCGCCAGCAGCGGAGCAGGGGGGTATGGCTACACCTTC

d_gene: .
v_gene: TRBV19
j_gene: TRBJ1-2
CDR3aa: CASSIDGSGKSGYTF
CDR3nt: TGTGCCAGTAGTATAGACGGTTCAGGGAAGAGCGGCTACACCTTC

d_gene: TRBD1
v_gene: TRBV5-1
j_gene: TRBJ1-2
CDR3aa: CASSLEGQQNYGYTF
CDR3nt: TGCGCCAGCAGCTTGGAGGGACAGCAAAACTATGGCTACACCTTC

d_gene: TRBD1
v_gene: TRBV19
j_gene: TRBJ2-3
CDR3aa: CASRIGQGFTDTQYF
CDR3nt: TGTGCCAGTAGAATCGGACAGGGCTTTACAGATACGCAGTATTTT

d_gene: .
v_gene: TRBV7-2
j_gene: TRBJ1-4
CDR3aa: CASSPQATGVGEKLFF
CDR3nt: TGTGCCAGCAGCCCCCAAGCGACGGGGGTGGGTGAAAAACTGTTTTTT

d_gene: TRBD1
v_gene: TRBV6-1
j_gene: TRBJ1-1
CDR3aa: CASSEGDRGSTEAFF
CDR3nt: TGTGCCAGCAGTGAAGGGGACAGGGGGTCCACTGAAGCTTTCTTT

d_gene: .
v_gene: TRBV10-1
j_gene: TRBJ1-6
CDR3aa: CASSFYQGSNSPLHF
CDR3nt: TGCGCCAGCAGTTTTTATCAGGGGTCCAATTCACCCCTCCACTTT

d_gene: .
v_gene: TRBV7-2
j_gene: TRBJ2-1
CDR3aa: CASSMPGHRWAEQFF
CDR3nt: TGTGCCAGCAGCATGCCGGGACACCGATGGGCTGAGCAGTTCTTC

d_gene: .
v_gene: TRBV11-2
j_gene: TRBJ1-1
CDR3aa: CASRSGDTEAFF
CDR3nt: TGTGCCAGCAGATCAGGGGACACTGAAGCTTTCTTT

d_gene: .
v_gene: TRBV11-2
j_gene: TRBJ1-6
CDR3aa: CASSSGDSFNSPLHF
CDR3nt: TGTGCCAGCAGCTCCGGAGACTCCTTTAATTCACCCCTCCACTTT

d_gene: TRBD2
v_gene: TRBV30
j_gene: TRBJ2-7
CDR3aa: CAWSPQGGYEQYF
CDR3nt: TGTGCCTGGAGTCCCCAGGGAGGGTACGAGCAGTACTTC

d_gene: .
v_gene: TRBV5-1
j_gene: TRBJ2-3
CDR3aa: CASNPGSSTDTQYF
CDR3nt: TGCGCCAGCAACCCGGGGTCTAGCACAGATACGCAGTATTTT

d_gene: .
v_gene: TRBV2
j_gene: TRBJ2-7
CDR3aa: CASSAQIPYEQYF
CDR3nt: TGTGCCAGCAGTGCCCAGATCCCCTACGAGCAGTACTTC

d_gene: TRBD1
v_gene: TRBV9
j_gene: TRBJ2-5
CDR3aa: CASSVGRGQETQYF
CDR3nt: TGTGCCAGCAGCGTCGGCAGGGGGCAGGAGACCCAGTACTTC

d_gene: .
v_gene: TRBV5-6
j_gene: TRBJ2-7
CDR3aa: CASSLTGTYEQYF
CDR3nt: TGTGCCAGCAGCCTCACAGGTACCTACGAGCAGTACTTC

d_gene: .
v_gene: TRBV19
j_gene: TRBJ1-1
CDR3aa: CASSDPGHLNTEAFF
CDR3nt: TGTGCCAGTAGTGACCCGGGACACCTGAACACTGAAGCTTTCTTT

d_gene: .
v_gene: TRBV4-1
j_gene: TRBJ1-1
CDR3aa: CASSQEDKGWLTEAFF
CDR3nt: TGCGCCAGCAGCCAAGAAGATAAGGGGTGGTTGACTGAAGCTTTCTTT

d_gene: TRBD2
v_gene: TRBV10-1
j_gene: TRBJ2-1
CDR3aa: CASSECSSGRRNEQFF
CDR3nt: TGCGCCAGCAGTGAGTGTTCTAGCGGGCGACGCAATGAGCAGTTCTTC

d_gene: .
v_gene: TRBV15
j_gene: TRBJ2-1
CDR3aa: CATSRVGQGEWSSYNEQFF
CDR3nt: TGTGCCACCAGCAGAGTCGGGCAGGGTGAGTGGAGCTCCTACAATGAGCAGTTCTTC

d_gene: TRBD1
v_gene: TRBV18
j_gene: TRBJ1-2
CDR3aa: CASSPGQGVDYGYTF
CDR3nt: TGTGCCAGCTCACCGGGACAGGGGGTGGACTATGGCTACACCTTC

d_gene: .
v_gene: TRBV13
j_gene: TRBJ1-4
CDR3aa: CASWRGGATNEKLFF
CDR3nt: TGTGCCAGTTGGAGGGGGGGGGCGACTAATGAAAAACTGTTTTTT

d_gene: .
v_gene: TRBV28
j_gene: TRBJ1-1
CDR3aa: CASARSGTEAFF
CDR3nt: TGTGCCAGCGCCCGGTCGGGAACTGAAGCTTTCTTT

d_gene: .
v_gene: TRBV29-1
j_gene: TRBJ2-3
CDR3aa: CSVDSGTDTQYF
CDR3nt: TGCAGCGTTGATAGCGGCACAGATACGCAGTATTTT

d_gene: TRBD1
v_gene: TRBV5-1
j_gene: TRBJ2-7
CDR3aa: CASRRGQSYEQYF
CDR3nt: TGCGCCAGTAGACGGGGACAGTCCTACGAGCAGTACTTC

d_gene: .
v_gene: TRBV5-4
j_gene: TRBJ1-5
CDR3aa: CASSRDMENQPQHF
CDR3nt: TGTGCCAGCAGCCGGGACATGGAGAATCAGCCCCAGCATTTT

d_gene: .
v_gene: TRBV7-2
j_gene: TRBJ1-5
CDR3aa: CASSLRGPNQPQHF
CDR3nt: TGTGCCAGCAGCTTGCGAGGCCCCAACCAGCCCCAGCATTTT

d_gene: .
v_gene: TRBV20-1
j_gene: TRBJ1-1
CDR3aa: CSANLDTEAFF
CDR3nt: TGCAGTGCTAATCTCGACACTGAAGCTTTCTTT

d_gene: .
v_gene: TRBV7-9
j_gene: TRBJ1-1
CDR3aa: CASSRGGDSEAFF
CDR3nt: TGTGCCAGCAGCCGGGGAGGGGACTCTGAAGCTTTCTTT

d_gene: .
v_gene: TRBV5-6
j_gene: TRBJ1-6
CDR3aa: CASSLMGGNNSPLHF
CDR3nt: TGTGCCAGCAGCCTTATGGGGGGTAATAATTCACCCCTCCACTTT

d_gene: TRBD1
v_gene: TRBV4-2
j_gene: TRBJ1-2
CDR3aa: CASSHAGTGHLDYGYTF
CDR3nt: TGTGCCAGCAGCCATGCCGGGACAGGACACCTAGACTATGGCTACACCTTC

d_gene: .
v_gene: TRBV5-4
j_gene: TRBJ1-3
CDR3aa: CASSLGARSGNTIYF
CDR3nt: TGTGCCAGCAGCTTGGGGGCCAGATCTGGAAACACCATATATTTT

d_gene: TRBD1
v_gene: TRBV4-1
j_gene: TRBJ1-1
CDR3aa: CASSQGQGNTEAFF
CDR3nt: TGCGCCAGCAGCCAAGGACAGGGGAACACTGAAGCTTTCTTT